The entry below describes one T cell receptor (beta chain). What it binds is not known. Trimming took 8 bases from V and 9 from J, leaving 11 bases between them. This CDR3 spans 12 amino acids. CDR1 is SNHLY and CDR2 is FYNNEI in the germline V gene. The sample's treatment: oral pan-JAK inhibitor, 5-10 mg twice daily. Samples from alopecia areata patients were lesional scalp punch biopsies and peripheral blood. The entry originates in a study of CD8+ T cells in alopecia areata. Study overall: Among treated patients, oral tofacitinib was administered at 5 to 10 mg twice daily.

Study-level points and caveats: Scalp clonality and expanded CD8+ clones among the top 100 fell significantly with tofacitinib. Since there was just one nonresponder, nobody can yet say how baseline CD8+ expansion ties to response.

RNA, once extracted, was reverse transcribed into cDNA for use as the sequencing template. Here immunoSEQ multiplex PCR was the method, and the copy in TCRdb shows in-frame clones only, minus some. The sample yields under 300,000 clones, roughly 63% seen once. This sequence joins TRBV2 and TRBJ1-6; TRBD1 might be the D (5 bases). This clonotype was obtained from a human donor with alopecia areata. Source: CD4+ T cells sorted from blood, taken at roughly week 53, from a patient treated with tofacitinib. The CDR3 protein is CASRGEGSPLHF. CDR3 DNA sequence: TGTGCCAGCCGGGGGGAGGGTTCACCCCTCCACTTT.